The source of this T cell receptor (beta chain) is a study of T cell responses to AZD1222 COVID-19 vaccine. The study's findings and limits: Researchers took repertoire samples only after the peak T cell response had come. Nearly half of spike-specific TCRs reportedly target variant regions that are unmutated in the B.1.351 and B.1.1.7 variants. Dominant at 160-218 and 743-854, vaccine-associated CD4 TCRs also spanned spike. Donor demographics were predominantly white British with a female majority; clonal diversity may be underestimated.

Worth noting for this clone: The antigen is not known.

Libraries were prepared by immunoSEQ multiplex PCR; TCRdb keeps only in-frame clonotypes and omits some of them. This sample has over 45,000 clones, with 86% found just once. Trimming cost V 0 bases and J 3 bases; bases outside gene matches: 8. CDR1 and CDR2 from the germline V gene are MGHRA and YSYEKL. The CDR3 runs to 16 residues. The sequence came from an adult in good health. The chain is built from TRBV4-1 and TRBJ2-7, with 7 bases aligning to TRBD1. The material was peripheral blood, obtained on day 0 of AZD1222 vaccination. The CDR3 sequence: CASSQDVGQVIYEQYF. The DNA of the CDR3 is TGCGCCAGCAGCCAAGATGTCGGACAGGTTATCTACGAGCAGTACTTC.